These 9 T cell receptor beta chains originate from one sample sequenced in a study of T-cell reconstitution after alpha-beta-depleted transplantation in children. During its preparation, the TCRbeta library received unique molecular identifiers. TCRdb passed the PCR reads through MiXCR, listing each CDR3 protein once. In the table there are roughly 350,000 distinct CDR3 sequences, around 10% of which are singletons. The material was PBMCs from the stem cell graft donor, obtained from the stem cell graft. The receptor source for this set is a human donor who donated a stem cell graft to a child with acute lymphoblastic leukemia.

The chain has TRBV15 and TRBJ2-5, with TRBD1 identical over 9 bases. CDR1 and CDR2 (germline): LNHNV, YYDKDF (reference sequence). J was trimmed by 5 bases and V by 6 bases; bases with no gene match: 4. The CDR3 is made up of 13 amino acids. The CDR3 DNA reads as TGTGCCACCAGTTGGGACAGGGACGAGACCCAGTACTTC. Its translation: CATSWDRDETQYF.

Ten or more counts support this clonotype. The gene calls are TRBV7-9 and TRBJ2-7; D remains ambiguous. Looked up from germline, CDR1 is SEHNR and CDR2 is FQNEAQ (reference sequence). The CDR3 extends over 12 amino acids. Deletions cut 4 bases from V and 4 bases from J, with 8 bases between. CDR3 amino acids: CASSSLKYEQYF. The CDR3 coding sequence is TGTGCCAGCAGCTCCTTAAAATACGAGCAGTACTTC.

J is TRBJ2-7 and V is TRBV3-1, with no clear D. Germline V CDR1 and CDR2: LGHDT, YNNKEL (reference sequence). Trimming took off 3 bases at V and 8 bases at J, with 8 bases between the two ends. This CDR3 spans 11 amino acids. The CDR3 DNA follows: TGTGCCAGCAGCCAGAGCAGTCAGCAGTACTTC. Its protein is CASSQSSQQYF.

In this sample, this clonotype turned up a few times. The V call is TRBV27, the J call TRBJ2-7; unclear D gene. Germline V gene lookup returns CDR1 MNHEY and CDR2 SMNVEV (reference sequence). The CDR3 covers 15 residues. V lost 4 bases to trimming and J lost 3 bases, with 16 bases between them. CDR3 amino acids: CASSSPRTDFYEQYF. The CDR3 DNA follows: TGTGCCAGCAGTTCCCCCCGGACCGACTTCTACGAGCAGTACTTC.

The genes are TRBV20-1 and TRBJ2-4; 7 nucleotides align to TRBD2. Germline-derived CDR1 and CDR2 are DFQATT and SNEGSKA (reference sequence). There are 15 residues in the CDR3. The V gene end was trimmed by 7 bases and the J gene end by 3 bases; junction bases not matched to a gene: 12. Written as DNA, the CDR3 is TGCAGTGTTGAATCACCGGGGGACTACAAAAACATTCAGTACTTC. Translating gives CSVESPGDYKNIQYF.

The chain is built from TRBV6-2 or TRBV6-3 and TRBJ2-7, with 9 bases lining up with TRBD2. The germline CDR1 and CDR2 sequences are MNHEY and SVGEGT. V dropped 4 bases and J dropped 6; count of bases not matched to a gene: 16. The CDR3 is 17 residues long. This chain's CDR3 is CASSFTSGRPTRSEQYF. CDR3 DNA sequence: TGTGCCAGCAGTTTTACAAGCGGGAGGCCAACCCGGAGCGAGCAGTACTTC.

This clonotype was seen a few times. The rearrangement links TRBV6-2 or TRBV6-3 to TRBJ2-1; possible D gene TRBD2, 5 bases. Trimming took off 6 bases at V and 7 bases at J, with 34 bases between the two ends. Per the germline V gene, CDR1 is MNHEY and CDR2 is SVGEGT. The CDR3 is 20 amino acids. The CDR3 DNA is TGTGCCAGCAGCCCTTTAATACTCCGAGACTCGGCGATATGGAGGAATGAGCAGTTCTTC. Translated, it gives CASSPLILRDSAIWRNEQFF.

The chain carries TRBV6-1 and TRBJ2-3, with 13 nucleotides matching TRBD2. Per the germline V gene, CDR1 is MNHNS and CDR2 is SASEGT. This CDR3 comprises 16 residues. Germline trimming cut 6 bases from V and 1 base from J; bases unmatched to any gene: 4. The CDR3 nucleotides are TGTGCCAGCAGCTGGACTAGCGGGGGACGCACAGATACGCAGTATTTT. This translates into CASSWTSGGRTDTQYF.

V usage is TRBV29-1 and J usage is TRBJ1-2; D is unresolved. Trimming left V 0 bases short and J 5 bases short, with 13 bases between. This CDR3 has 14 amino acids. The V gene's germline CDR1 is SQVTM and CDR2 ANQGSEA. CDR3 bases: TGCAGCGTTGAAGACGGGGATTTCGGGTATGGCTACACCTTC. This sequence encodes CSVEDGDFGYGYTF.